This T cell receptor beta chain was identified in a study of regulatory T cells in long-lasting Graves disease (dated by TCRdb to the early 2020s). Regarding the research as a whole: Persistent Graves' disease was defined as antithyroid drug treatment for over 5 years with persistently positive TSH receptor autoantibodies. The study took place in China and was registered as a clinical trial. In the clinical cohort, patients with persistent Graves' disease had used antithyroid drugs for an average of about 10.3 years. Patients with persistent Graves' disease were compared with patients with newly diagnosed Graves' disease using TCR sequencing and RNA sequencing of peripheral blood. A total of around 35 samples underwent TCR sequencing: about 13 from persistent and about 20 from newly diagnosed Graves' disease patients.

The library was prepared using multiplex PCR. The instrument was an Illumina HiSeq 4000. iRepertoire HTBI primers and Arm-PCR amplification of CDR3 regions were used to construct TCR beta libraries. Before sequencing, the PCR products underwent gel purification. As for how the authors treated the data: A total of under 80 TRBV and approximately 13 TRBJ segments were identified across samples and were used for gene usage analysis of CDR3 amino acid clonotypes. COPE and FqMerger were used to merge filtered high-quality paired reads into contigs. BLAST was used to align contigs to the IMGT TRBV, TRBD and TRBJ reference genes, and CDR3 was defined following IMGT. Highly expanded clones were defined as clonotypes with a frequency above 0.1%. Shannon entropy served as the measure of repertoire diversity, while the Gini coefficient captured V-J evenness. A clonotype was considered public if more than one individual shared it. TCRdb reprocessed the public reads (quality trimming at Q25 with fastp, clone calling with MiXCR) and kept in-frame beta chains. Every entry covers one CDR3 protein and lists the most common genes and DNA from its rows. The V and J calls here are based on TCRdb, not the publication. The sample yields a few hundred thousand distinct CDR3 sequences; 21% were counted once. Roughly 13% of the sample lies in the top ten.

This clonotype was seen repeatedly, ten times or more. There is no known antigen for this receptor. No quality values exist for individual bases; no much larger clone is one base distant. The germline V gene (reference sequence) specifies MNHEY as CDR1 and SMNVEV as CDR2. Trimming removed 5 bases from V and 8 bases from J; the gene matches leave 15 bases unexplained. The CDR3 spans 16 residues, from the cysteine through the phenylalanine. Only CDR3 DNA is held: 48 bases, read in frame from base 1. Results and caveats for the whole study, not just this receptor: Persistent disease showed preferential use of TRBV28, TRBJ1-2 and TRBJ2-5, whereas newly diagnosed disease favored TRBV20-1 and TRBJ2-1. Compared with newly diagnosed patients, patients with persistent Graves' disease had lower TCR Shannon entropy and fewer highly expanded clones, which suggests clonal expansion. Because the primary lesion, thyroid tissue, could not be accessed, the study looked at peripheral blood alone. Patients with persistent disease shared more public clonotypes (under 3,000) than newly diagnosed patients did (roughly 970). The small sample size was acknowledged by the authors as a limitation that may reduce accuracy. Sequencing and analysis were restricted to the TCR beta chain.

The meaning of the sample's time point label: persistent/refractory GD, antithyroid drugs over 5 years with positive TRAb. RNA was extracted from PBMCs in TRIzol for both TCR sequencing and RNA sequencing. The diagnosis of Graves' disease was made according to American Thyroid Association guidelines. Recruitment of patients was carried out at an endocrinology department in Xi'an, China. Each patient gave 7.5 to 10 milliliters of peripheral blood, collected in an EDTA anticoagulant tube. PBMCs were isolated by Ficoll Paque Plus density gradient separation without further T cell sorting. An Agilent 2100 Bioanalyzer and agarose gel were used to assess RNA quality, and a NanoDrop 2000 was used to measure RNA concentration.

The sample in question was peripheral blood mononuclear cells (PBMCs), obtained when the disease was refractory, from a patient treated with antithyroid drugs. This receptor was obtained from a female donor with Graves disease. The chain is encoded by TRBV27 joined to TRBJ1-2; 9 junctional bases match TRBD1. The DNA reads as follows: TGTGCCAGCAGTCCCGAGGGCGGGACAGGGATTCGCGGCTACACCTTC. It specifies CASSPEGGTGIRGYTF.